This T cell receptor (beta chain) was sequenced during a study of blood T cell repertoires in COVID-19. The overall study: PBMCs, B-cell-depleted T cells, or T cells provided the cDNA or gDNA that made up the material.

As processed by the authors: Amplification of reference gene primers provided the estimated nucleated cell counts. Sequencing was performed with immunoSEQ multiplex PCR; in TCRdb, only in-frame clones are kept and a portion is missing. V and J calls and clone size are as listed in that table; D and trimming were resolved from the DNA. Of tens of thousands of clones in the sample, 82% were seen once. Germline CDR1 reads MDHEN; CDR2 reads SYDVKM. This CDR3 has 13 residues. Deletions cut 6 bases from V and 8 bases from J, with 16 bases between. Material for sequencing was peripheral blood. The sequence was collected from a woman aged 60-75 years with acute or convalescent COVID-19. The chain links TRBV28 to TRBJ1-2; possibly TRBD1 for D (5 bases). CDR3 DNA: TGTGCCAGCAGGGCTGGCAGGGTGGGGGGCTACACCTTC. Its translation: CASRAGRVGGYTF.